Described below is a single T cell receptor (beta chain) sequence and its context. Its antigen is unidentified. Generated by immunoSEQ multiplex PCR, the TCRdb table keeps only in-frame clones and is missing some. The repertoire includes around 43,000 clones, 85% to 95% of them detected once, and 3% to 3.5% sits in the top ten. The record originates from a study of T cells after posttransplantation cyclophosphamide. General study points: Later blood repertoires were often dominated by clones from the donor CD8+ memory compartment. Blood and skin or GI T cell repertoires showed limited TRB overlap. After PTCy, TRB diversity resembled that of CNI/methotrexate controls.

This CDR3 spans 15 amino acids. The J segment lost 7 bases and the V segment lost 4 bases, leaving 7 bases of the junction unmatched. CDR1 and CDR2 (germline): MNHNS, SASEGT. This sequence was found in a woman between 50 and 59 years old in good health and a related stem cell transplant donor. The sequenced material came from PBMCs. The rearrangement uses TRBV6-1 and TRBJ1-4, with 9 bases fitting TRBD1. CDR3 sequence reads: CASSANPDRGEKLFF. Written as DNA, the CDR3 is TGTGCCAGCAGTGCAAACCCGGACAGGGGTGAAAAACTGTTTTTT.